This T cell receptor beta chain derives from a study of blood T cell repertoires in COVID-19. Per the original methods: How many nucleated cells were present was estimated from reference gene primer amplification. Method: immunoSEQ multiplex PCR; TCRdb's copy keeps in-frame clones and lacks some. That table gives V, J and clone size, and the DNA gave D and trimming. This sample yields under 95,000 clones, of which 87% are seen a single time; less than 6.5% belongs to the top ten. In this sample, this clone turned up once. The V segment lost 6 bases and the J segment 6 bases; nucleotides outside the gene matches: 2. Germline CDR1 reads LNHDA; CDR2 reads SQIVND (reference sequence). The CDR3 has 13 amino acids.

The source is a man aged 55 to 70 with acute or convalescent COVID-19. Sequencing was done on a sample of peripheral blood. J is TRBJ1-5 and V is TRBV19, with TRBD1 matching over 10 bases. The CDR3 sequence: CASSGTGVQPQHF. The CDR3 DNA reads as TGTGCCAGTAGCGGGACAGGGGTTCAGCCCCAGCATTTT.